A selection of T cell receptor beta chains follows, all from one sample in a study of blood T cell repertoires in COVID-19. Method: immunoSEQ multiplex PCR; TCRdb's copy keeps in-frame clones and lacks some. The table shows about 120,000 clones, with nearly 90% occurring only once. Material for sequencing was peripheral blood. These receptors all stem from a woman aged 55-70 years with COVID-19, enrolled during active disease. CDR3s include the opening cysteine and the closing phenylalanine or tryptophan. A D gene is named only where the DNA matches it firmly. Size is stated for part of the rows, as once, few or many counts, or as a class when the clone is expanded.

V gene: TRBV13; D gene: -; clone size: -; J gene: TRBJ1-2; CDR3 DNA: TGTGCCAGCAGCCTCCTCCCGGATCGGGGAATTGGCTACACCTTC; CDR3 protein: CASSLLPDRGIGYTF
V gene: TRBV5-6; D gene: -; clone size: -; J gene: TRBJ1-3; CDR3 DNA: TGTGCCAGCAGCTTGGACAGGGTAAGAGGGTCTGGAAACACCATATATTTT; CDR3 protein: CASSLDRVRGSGNTIYF
V gene: TRBV11-3; D gene: -; clone size: once; J gene: TRBJ1-1; CDR3 DNA: TGTGCCAGCAGCTCTCTCCCGGGCACTGAAGCTTTCTTT; CDR3 protein: CASSSLPGTEAFF
V gene: TRBV4-1; D gene: TRBD1; clone size: -; J gene: TRBJ1-2; CDR3 DNA: TGCGCCAGCAGCCAAGATGTGACAGGGTTTCGGTATGGCTACACCTTC; CDR3 protein: CASSQDVTGFRYGYTF
V gene: TRBV2; D gene: TRBD1; clone size: -; J gene: TRBJ1-5; CDR3 DNA: TGTGCCAGCAGGAAACAGGGGGCATTAGATCAGCCCCAGCATTTT; CDR3 protein: CASRKQGALDQPQHF
V gene: TRBV11-2; D gene: -; clone size: -; J gene: TRBJ1-2; CDR3 DNA: TGTGCCAGCAGGTTCAGCGGTAACTATGGCTACACCTTC; CDR3 protein: CASRFSGNYGYTF
V gene: TRBV4-3; D gene: -; clone size: -; J gene: TRBJ1-2; CDR3 DNA: TGCGCCAGCAGCCAGGTCCCCGGCAGGGGTAGCTATGGCTACACCTTC; CDR3 protein: CASSQVPGRGSYGYTF
V gene: TRBV3-1/TRBV3-2; D gene: -; clone size: once; J gene: TRBJ1-4; CDR3 DNA: TGTGCCAGTCGAAACTCGGGCGGCGGGAGGGGTAAACTGTTTTTT; CDR3 protein: CASRNSGGGRGKLFF
V gene: TRBV19; D gene: -; clone size: -; J gene: TRBJ1-6; CDR3 DNA: TGTGCCAGCCGGACGACAGATTATAATTCACCCCTCCACTTT; CDR3 protein: CASRTTDYNSPLHF
V gene: TRBV29-1; D gene: TRBD1; clone size: -; J gene: TRBJ1-2; CDR3 DNA: TGCAGCGTTGAGGGACAGGGAGGCTACTATGGCTACACCTTC; CDR3 protein: CSVEGQGGYYGYTF
V gene: TRBV7-3; D gene: -; clone size: -; J gene: TRBJ1-2; CDR3 DNA: TGTGCCAGCAGCTTAGGGGGGCGGGGGACGGACTATGGCTACACCTTC; CDR3 protein: CASSLGGRGTDYGYTF
V gene: TRBV18; D gene: -; clone size: once; J gene: TRBJ2-1; CDR3 DNA: TGTGCCAGCTCACCACCGGGGCCGGACAATGAGCAGTTCTTC; CDR3 protein: CASSPPGPDNEQFF
V gene: TRBV9; D gene: -; clone size: -; J gene: TRBJ1-2; CDR3 DNA: TGTGCCAGCAGCGTAGATTGGGGGCATCAGCCTGGCTACACCTTC; CDR3 protein: CASSVDWGHQPGYTF
V gene: TRBV5-1; D gene: -; clone size: -; J gene: TRBJ2-1; CDR3 DNA: TGCGCCAGCAGGGACACCTCACGGGACAATGAGCAGTTCTTC; CDR3 protein: CASRDTSRDNEQFF
V gene: TRBV4-2; D gene: TRBD2; clone size: once; J gene: TRBJ2-6; CDR3 DNA: TGTGCCAGCAGCCAAGAAGGTAGCGGGGGTGGGGCCAACGTCCTGACTTTC; CDR3 protein: CASSQEGSGGGANVLTF
V gene: TRBV13; D gene: TRBD1; clone size: -; J gene: TRBJ1-4; CDR3 DNA: TGTGCCAGCAGCTACCGGACAGGGGAGAATGAAAAACTGTTTTTT; CDR3 protein: CASSYRTGENEKLFF
V gene: TRBV19; D gene: TRBD2; clone size: -; J gene: TRBJ2-5; CDR3 DNA: TGTGCCAGCGCTCCGGGACTAGCGTCGCTAACCCAGTACTTC; CDR3 protein: CASAPGLASLTQYF
V gene: TRBV6-2/TRBV6-3; D gene: -; clone size: -; J gene: TRBJ1-5; CDR3 DNA: TGTGCCAGCAGTTTCTCCGGGTGGCAGCCCCAGCATTTT; CDR3 protein: CASSFSGWQPQHF
V gene: TRBV20-1; D gene: -; clone size: once; J gene: TRBJ1-2; CDR3 DNA: TGCAGTGCTACCGGGGACTATGGCTACACCTTC; CDR3 protein: CSATGDYGYTF
V gene: TRBV19; D gene: TRBD2; clone size: -; J gene: TRBJ2-5; CDR3 DNA: TGTGCCAGTAGCCTCGTGGCCGTTAGCGGGGGAACAGCAGGGACCCAGTACTTC; CDR3 protein: CASSLVAVSGGTAGTQYF
V gene: TRBV27; D gene: TRBD2; clone size: -; J gene: TRBJ2-7; CDR3 DNA: TGTGCCAGCAGTTGGGAGGGTGGTAAGGGCTACGAGCAGTACTTC; CDR3 protein: CASSWEGGKGYEQYF
V gene: TRBV7-2; D gene: TRBD2; clone size: -; J gene: TRBJ2-4; CDR3 DNA: TGTGCCAGCAGCTTAGGCGGGGGGGCCCTCCAGTACTTC; CDR3 protein: CASSLGGGALQYF
V gene: TRBV28; D gene: -; clone size: -; J gene: TRBJ1-2; CDR3 DNA: TGTGCCAGCAGGCCCCCCGGCAGGGATCGGGGCTACACCTTC; CDR3 protein: CASRPPGRDRGYTF
V gene: TRBV7-2; D gene: TRBD2; clone size: -; J gene: TRBJ2-1; CDR3 DNA: TGTGCCAGCAGCCCGCGGGGGGGCTCCTACAATGAGCAGTTCTTC; CDR3 protein: CASSPRGGSYNEQFF
V gene: TRBV5-1; D gene: TRBD1; clone size: -; J gene: TRBJ1-1; CDR3 DNA: TGCGCCAGCAGCCAATTAGACAGGGAGCCTGAAGCTTTCTTT; CDR3 protein: CASSQLDREPEAFF
V gene: TRBV7-2; D gene: -; clone size: -; J gene: TRBJ1-4; CDR3 DNA: TGTGCCAGCAGCTTAGGTCCAGGCCTAGGGAGTGAAAAACTGTTTTTT; CDR3 protein: CASSLGPGLGSEKLFF
V gene: TRBV16; D gene: -; clone size: -; J gene: TRBJ2-5; CDR3 DNA: TGTGCCAGCAGCCAACAGGAGACCCAGTACTTC; CDR3 protein: CASSQQETQYF
V gene: TRBV3-1/TRBV3-2; D gene: -; clone size: once; J gene: TRBJ1-1; CDR3 DNA: TGTGCCAGCAGCCAAATCAGGGACACTGAAGCTTTCTTT; CDR3 protein: CASSQIRDTEAFF
V gene: TRBV9; D gene: -; clone size: -; J gene: TRBJ1-3; CDR3 DNA: TGTGCCAGCAGCTCAGCCGACAGTTTCTCTGGAAACACCATATATTTT; CDR3 protein: CASSSADSFSGNTIYF
V gene: TRBV7-9; D gene: TRBD1; clone size: -; J gene: TRBJ2-7; CDR3 DNA: TGTGCCAGCAGCCCTGACAGGGCCTACGAGCAGTACTTC; CDR3 protein: CASSPDRAYEQYF
V gene: TRBV19; D gene: -; clone size: -; J gene: TRBJ1-1; CDR3 DNA: TGTGCCAGTAGTATGGGGGCAGGTTGGAACACTGAAGCTTTCTTT; CDR3 protein: CASSMGAGWNTEAFF
V gene: TRBV4-2; D gene: TRBD1; clone size: -; J gene: TRBJ1-2; CDR3 DNA: TGTGCCAGCAGCCCCCCTGACAGGGTTAACTATGGCTACACCTTC; CDR3 protein: CASSPPDRVNYGYTF
V gene: TRBV6-5; D gene: TRBD2; clone size: few; J gene: TRBJ2-3; CDR3 DNA: TGTGCCAGCAGTTACCTGACTAGCGGCACAGATACGCAGTATTTT; CDR3 protein: CASSYLTSGTDTQYF
V gene: TRBV6-2/TRBV6-3; D gene: TRBD1; clone size: -; J gene: TRBJ2-7; CDR3 DNA: TGTGCCAGCAGTCCACAGGGGTCCGGCTCCTACGAGCAGTACTTC; CDR3 protein: CASSPQGSGSYEQYF
V gene: TRBV19; D gene: TRBD1; clone size: -; J gene: TRBJ1-1; CDR3 DNA: TGTGCCAGTAGTCGACAGGGAATAGGGACTGAAGCTTTCTTT; CDR3 protein: CASSRQGIGTEAFF
V gene: TRBV7-9; D gene: -; clone size: -; J gene: TRBJ2-7; CDR3 DNA: TGTGCCAGCAGCTTCCGGGGGTCCTACGAGCAGTACTTC; CDR3 protein: CASSFRGSYEQYF
V gene: TRBV5-6; D gene: -; clone size: -; J gene: TRBJ2-7; CDR3 DNA: TGTGCCAGCAGCGGGGTACAGGGCGTCTACGAGCAGTACTTC; CDR3 protein: CASSGVQGVYEQYF
V gene: TRBV5-1; D gene: -; clone size: -; J gene: TRBJ2-2; CDR3 DNA: TGCGCCAGCAGCTTGGTCCAGTTGAACACCGGGGAGCTGTTTTTT; CDR3 protein: CASSLVQLNTGELFF
V gene: TRBV11-2; D gene: -; clone size: -; J gene: TRBJ1-1; CDR3 DNA: TGTGCCAGCAGCTCTTTCGGCGGTGGGAACACTGAAGCTTTCTTT; CDR3 protein: CASSSFGGGNTEAFF
V gene: TRBV7-2; D gene: -; clone size: -; J gene: TRBJ2-7; CDR3 DNA: TGTGCCAGCAGCCTTTTATACGAGCAGTACTTC; CDR3 protein: CASSLLYEQYF
V gene: TRBV29-1; D gene: -; clone size: -; J gene: TRBJ2-5; CDR3 DNA: TGCAGCGTTGGCGCGGGGTCCAAGACCCAGTACTTC; CDR3 protein: CSVGAGSKTQYF
V gene: TRBV2; D gene: TRBD1; clone size: -; J gene: TRBJ2-7; CDR3 DNA: TGTGCCAGCGGCCGGGACAGGGACTCCTACGAGCAGTACTTC; CDR3 protein: CASGRDRDSYEQYF
V gene: TRBV11-3; D gene: TRBD1; clone size: -; J gene: TRBJ2-2; CDR3 DNA: TGTGCCAGCAGCTTAGATTTCCCGGGACAGGGAAACACCGGGGAGCTGTTTTTT; CDR3 protein: CASSLDFPGQGNTGELFF
V gene: TRBV18; D gene: TRBD1; clone size: -; J gene: TRBJ1-1; CDR3 DNA: TGTGCCAGCTCCCAATACCAACCAGGGGGCACTGAAGCTTTCTTT; CDR3 protein: CASSQYQPGGTEAFF
V gene: TRBV6-5; D gene: -; clone size: -; J gene: TRBJ1-5; CDR3 DNA: TGTGCCAGCAGTTCCAAATACAGGGTTAGCAATCAGCCCCAGCATTTT; CDR3 protein: CASSSKYRVSNQPQHF
V gene: TRBV5-8; D gene: -; clone size: -; J gene: TRBJ1-1; CDR3 DNA: TGTGCCAGCACCTTATCCACGGGCACTGAAGCTTTCTTT; CDR3 protein: CASTLSTGTEAFF
V gene: TRBV5-4; D gene: -; clone size: few; J gene: TRBJ1-1; CDR3 DNA: TGTGCCAGCAGCTTGTCGGGGAAGCCTGAAGCTTTCTTT; CDR3 protein: CASSLSGKPEAFF
V gene: TRBV7-2; D gene: -; clone size: once; J gene: TRBJ1-2; CDR3 DNA: TGTGCCAGCAGCCCGGAGACAGGAGGTTATGGCTACACCTTC; CDR3 protein: CASSPETGGYGYTF
V gene: TRBV6-5; D gene: -; clone size: -; J gene: TRBJ1-2; CDR3 DNA: TGTGCCAGCAGTTCAGACAGTCGTAACTATGGCTACACCTTC; CDR3 protein: CASSSDSRNYGYTF
V gene: TRBV2; D gene: TRBD1; clone size: -; J gene: TRBJ2-3; CDR3 DNA: TGTGCCACCGGAGTGGACAGGGGATCAGATACGCAGTATTTT; CDR3 protein: CATGVDRGSDTQYF
V gene: TRBV5-6; D gene: -; clone size: -; J gene: TRBJ1-5; CDR3 DNA: TGTGCCAGCAGCCCGGCAGGTAAGGGCAATCAGCCCCAGCATTTT; CDR3 protein: CASSPAGKGNQPQHF
V gene: TRBV12-3/TRBV12-4; D gene: -; clone size: few; J gene: TRBJ2-7; CDR3 DNA: TGTGCCAGCAGTGACAGCTCCTACGAGCAGTACTTC; CDR3 protein: CASSDSSYEQYF
V gene: TRBV4-1; D gene: -; clone size: once; J gene: TRBJ1-1; CDR3 DNA: TGCGCCAGCAGCCGACAAGGTAATATGAACACTGAAGCTTTCTTT; CDR3 protein: CASSRQGNMNTEAFF
V gene: TRBV4-2; D gene: TRBD1; clone size: -; J gene: TRBJ2-7; CDR3 DNA: TGTGCCAGCAGCCGCCATCCCGGGACAGGGGGTTACGAGCAGTACTTC; CDR3 protein: CASSRHPGTGGYEQYF
V gene: TRBV19; D gene: -; clone size: -; J gene: TRBJ2-7; CDR3 DNA: TGTGCCAGTAGCGAACAGGGCTTCCACTCCTACGAGCAGTACTTC; CDR3 protein: CASSEQGFHSYEQYF
V gene: TRBV29-1; D gene: -; clone size: -; J gene: TRBJ1-2; CDR3 DNA: TGCAGCGTTGCTCGGGGCTATGGCTACACCTTC; CDR3 protein: CSVARGYGYTF
V gene: TRBV12-5; D gene: TRBD1; clone size: few; J gene: TRBJ1-1; CDR3 DNA: TGTGCTAGTGGTTTGGGTGGGACAGGGGGCGCTGAAGCTTTCTTT; CDR3 protein: CASGLGGTGGAEAFF
V gene: TRBV4-1; D gene: -; clone size: -; J gene: TRBJ1-5; CDR3 DNA: TGCGCCAGCAGCCAAGATCAGTGGAGCAATCAGCCCCAGCATTTT; CDR3 protein: CASSQDQWSNQPQHF
V gene: TRBV5-1; D gene: TRBD1; clone size: -; J gene: TRBJ2-1; CDR3 DNA: TGCGCCAGCAAGCCATGGGGACAGGGTGGCGAGCAGTTCTTC; CDR3 protein: CASKPWGQGGEQFF
V gene: TRBV15; D gene: -; clone size: -; J gene: TRBJ2-2; CDR3 DNA: TGTGCCACCAGCAGAGATGTAACCGGGGAGCTGTTTTTT; CDR3 protein: CATSRDVTGELFF